In this sample, the clone carrying this T cell receptor (beta chain) turned up many times. TCRdb re-called the 5' RACE reads with MiXCR, one entry per CDR3 protein. The sample yields 250,000 to 350,000 distinct CDR3 sequences, less than 9.5% seen once. The data were taken from a study of identical twins. This sample also belongs to another study, concerning yellow fever vaccine responses in identical twins.

This TCR was sampled from a woman under 30 in good health. The sequencing sample was made of CD8+ T cells sorted from blood.

As DNA, the CDR3 is TGTGCCAGCAGTTTCCAGGGTAGTGGCGAGCAGTACTTC. Encoded protein: CASSFQGSGEQYF. The chain links TRBV27 to TRBJ2-7, with D tentatively TRBD1 (5 bases). Per the germline V gene, CDR1 is MNHEY and CDR2 is SMNVEV (reference sequence). The CDR3 consists of 13 residues. V dropped 3 bases and J dropped 6 bases, with 12 bases sitting between them.